This is a list of T cell receptor beta chains from one sample in a study of follicular helper T cells after annual influenza vaccination. Sequenced by immunoSEQ multiplex PCR; TCRdb stores in-frame clones only, minus some. Among 28,000 or so clones listed, approximately 81% were seen once. The starting material was CXCR5+ CD38- circulating T follicular helper cells from blood, obtained on the day of influenza vaccination. The receptors were sampled from an adult who received the influenza vaccine. CDR3s include the opening cysteine and the closing phenylalanine or tryptophan. The D gene is left open where the match is weak. Size is stated for part of the rows, as once, few or many counts, or as a class when the clone is expanded.

clone_size	v_call	j_call	d_call	cdr3_aa	cdr3_nt
-	TRBV28	TRBJ1-1	TRBD1	CASSLWDSSGTKAFF	TGTGCCAGCAGTCTCTGGGACAGCTCGGGCACTAAAGCTTTCTTT
-	TRBV4-2	TRBJ1-2	-	CASSQDGGYGYTF	TGTGCCAGCAGCCAAGATGGGGGGTATGGCTACACCTTC
-	TRBV10-3	TRBJ1-5	TRBD1	CAIAPAGGNQPQHF	TGTGCCATTGCTCCGGCAGGGGGGAATCAGCCCCAGCATTTT
-	TRBV7-9	TRBJ1-3	-	CASSSQGYSGNTIYF	TGTGCCAGCAGTTCACAGGGCTACTCTGGAAACACCATATATTTT
-	TRBV19	TRBJ1-3	-	CASSPIGRQPGNTIYF	TGTGCCAGTAGCCCAATCGGGCGACAGCCTGGAAACACCATATATTTT
once	TRBV7-2	TRBJ2-2	-	CASSSGANTGELFF	TGTGCCAGCAGCTCTGGAGCGAACACCGGGGAGCTGTTTTTT
few	TRBV5-8	TRBJ2-3	-	CASSLFGGDPTTDTQYF	TGTGCCAGCAGCTTGTTTGGAGGGGACCCCACCACAGATACGCAGTATTTT
-	TRBV19	TRBJ1-1	-	CASSSQGMNTEAFF	TGTGCCAGTAGTTCCCAGGGGATGAACACTGAAGCTTTCTTT
-	TRBV6-5	TRBJ1-1	-	CASSRGGNTEAFF	TGTGCCAGCAGCCGGGGGGGGAACACTGAAGCTTTCTTT
-	TRBV6-6	TRBJ1-4	-	CASIRQHNEKLFF	TGTGCCAGCATAAGACAGCATAATGAAAAACTGTTTTTT
-	TRBV19	TRBJ1-5	-	CASYDSNTNQPQHF	TGTGCCAGCTATGACAGTAACACTAATCAGCCCCAGCATTTT
-	TRBV28	TRBJ2-7	TRBD2	CASRRGGDPTYEQYF	TGTGCCAGCAGACGGGGAGGGGACCCAACCTACGAGCAGTACTTC
-	TRBV11-3	TRBJ2-4	-	CASSPGRDKNIQYF	TGTGCCAGCAGCCCGGGCAGGGACAAAAACATTCAGTACTTC
few	TRBV15	TRBJ1-2	-	CATSERDADPNGYTF	TGTGCCACCAGCGAGCGGGACGCAGATCCCAATGGCTACACCTTC
-	TRBV6-5	TRBJ2-3	-	CASSYTGRASTDTQYF	TGTGCCAGCAGTTACACGGGGAGAGCTAGCACAGATACGCAGTATTTT
-	TRBV7-2	TRBJ2-7	-	CASSLASSGNSEQYF	TGTGCCAGCAGCTTAGCAAGCTCGGGGAATAGCGAGCAGTACTTC
-	TRBV29-1	TRBJ2-1	-	CSSERAPSNEQFF	TGCAGTTCAGAGAGGGCCCCGTCGAATGAGCAGTTCTTC
-	TRBV30	TRBJ2-3	TRBD1	CAWRGGQLADTQYF	TGTGCCTGGAGAGGGGGACAGCTCGCAGATACGCAGTATTTT
-	TRBV5-1	TRBJ2-3	TRBD2	CASGTSASTDTQYF	TGCGCCAGCGGCACTAGCGCCAGCACAGATACGCAGTATTTT
-	TRBV30	TRBJ2-7	-	CAWSGTYEQYF	TGTGCCTGGAGCGGGACCTACGAGCAGTACTTC
-	TRBV18	TRBJ2-2	-	CASSPRQLNTGELFF	TGTGCCAGCTCACCACGACAGTTGAACACCGGGGAGCTGTTTTTT
-	TRBV11-3	TRBJ2-3	-	CASSFRGTSTDTQYF	TGTGCCAGCAGCTTTCGCGGGACGAGCACAGATACGCAGTATTTT
-	TRBV7-9	TRBJ1-4	-	CAGSLAGGRSEKLFF	TGTGCCGGCAGCTTAGCGGGAGGGAGGTCTGAAAAACTGTTTTTT
-	TRBV2	TRBJ1-6	TRBD1	CASTGQAPNNSPLHF	TGTGCCAGCACCGGACAGGCCCCAAATAATTCACCCCTCCACTTT
once	TRBV29-1	TRBJ2-4	TRBD2	CSVEGAGGPLAKNIQYF	TGCAGCGTTGAAGGTGCGGGAGGGCCGTTAGCCAAAAACATTCAGTACTTC
few	TRBV19	TRBJ2-2	TRBD1	CASSNRGDTGELFF	TGTGCCAGTAGCAACAGGGGGGACACCGGGGAGCTGTTTTTT
once	TRBV4-2	TRBJ2-6	TRBD1	CASSRLTGAGANVLTF	TGTGCCAGCAGCCGACTGACAGGGGCTGGGGCCAACGTCCTGACTTTC
-	TRBV5-6	TRBJ2-7	-	CASSKQTYEQYF	TGTGCCAGCAGCAAGCAAACCTACGAGCAGTACTTC
-	TRBV5-1	TRBJ1-2	-	CASSLEGEALYGYTF	TGCGCCAGCAGCTTGGAAGGGGAGGCATTGTATGGCTACACCTTC
-	TRBV2	TRBJ1-6	-	CASSEALAGGNSPLHF	TGTGCCAGCAGTGAAGCGCTTGCGGGAGGGAATTCACCCCTCCACTTT
-	TRBV11-1	TRBJ2-5	-	CASSPTGLLQETQYF	TGTGCCAGCAGCCCCACGGGACTGCTCCAAGAGACCCAGTACTTC
-	TRBV5-1	TRBJ2-1	-	CASSSTGNLLDEQFF	TGCGCCAGCAGCTCAACAGGGAACCTTTTGGATGAGCAGTTCTTC
-	TRBV10-1	TRBJ2-2	TRBD1	CASSKTGGAGGELFF	TGCGCCAGCAGCAAAACAGGGGGCGCCGGCGGGGAGCTGTTTTTT
-	TRBV27	TRBJ1-5	-	CASSLGAARNQPQHF	TGTGCCAGCAGTTTAGGTGCAGCGCGCAATCAGCCCCAGCATTTT
-	TRBV29-1	TRBJ2-7	-	CSVVFAGAYEQYF	TGCAGCGTGGTCTTCGCCGGTGCCTACGAGCAGTACTTC
-	TRBV9	TRBJ2-1	TRBD2	CASSETGGYNEQFF	TGTGCCAGCAGCGAAACGGGGGGGTACAATGAGCAGTTCTTC
-	TRBV5-1	TRBJ1-2	TRBD1	CASSPGQGLSNYGYTF	TGCGCCAGCAGTCCGGGACAGGGCTTATCTAACTATGGCTACACCTTC
-	TRBV30	TRBJ1-1	-	CAWSGKQLNTEAFF	TGTGCCTGGAGTGGAAAACAGCTGAACACTGAAGCTTTCTTT
few	TRBV11-2	TRBJ1-2	TRBD1	CASSSSTGDGYTF	TGTGCCAGCAGCTCGTCGACAGGGGACGGCTACACCTTC
-	TRBV6-1	TRBJ1-4	-	CASSEARGATNEKLFF	TGTGCCAGCAGTGAAGCGCGGGGGGCAACTAATGAAAAACTGTTTTTT
few	TRBV28	TRBJ1-4	-	CASSLAGITREKLFF	TGTGCCAGCAGTTTAGCCGGGATCACAAGGGAAAAACTGTTTTTT
-	TRBV15	TRBJ2-7	TRBD1	CATSKRQGTYEQYF	TGTGCCACCAGCAAAAGACAGGGCACCTACGAGCAGTACTTC